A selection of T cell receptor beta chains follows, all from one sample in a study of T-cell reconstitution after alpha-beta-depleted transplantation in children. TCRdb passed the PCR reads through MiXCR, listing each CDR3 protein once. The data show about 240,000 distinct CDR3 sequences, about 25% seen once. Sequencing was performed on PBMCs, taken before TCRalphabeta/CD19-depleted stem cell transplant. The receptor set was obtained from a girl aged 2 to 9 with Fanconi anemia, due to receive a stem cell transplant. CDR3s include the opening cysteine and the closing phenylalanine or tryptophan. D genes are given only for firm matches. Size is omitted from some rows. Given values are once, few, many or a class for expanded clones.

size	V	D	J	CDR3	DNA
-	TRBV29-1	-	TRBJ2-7	CSVEGGDRHYEQYF	TGCAGCGTTGAGGGGGGGGACAGACACTACGAGCAGTACTTC
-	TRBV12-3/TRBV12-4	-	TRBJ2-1	CASSLGRGPYNEQFF	TGTGCCAGCAGTTTAGGACGGGGGCCCTACAATGAGCAGTTCTTC
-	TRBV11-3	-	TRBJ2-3	CASSLDWNTDTQYF	TGTGCCAGCAGCTTAGATTGGAACACAGATACGCAGTATTTT
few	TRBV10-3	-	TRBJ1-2	CAISESVVRNYGYTF	TGTGCCATCAGTGAGTCCGTGGTTCGTAACTATGGCTACACCTTC
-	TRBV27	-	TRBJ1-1	CASSSDALYFNTEAFF	TGTGCCAGCAGTTCAGATGCCCTTTATTTTAACACTGAAGCTTTCTTT
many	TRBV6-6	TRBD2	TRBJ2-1	CASVATSKGEQFF	TGTGCCAGCGTTGCGACTAGCAAGGGTGAGCAGTTCTTC
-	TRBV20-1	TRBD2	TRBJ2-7	CSARTSASYEQYF	TGCAGTGCTAGGACTAGCGCTTCCTACGAGCAGTACTTC
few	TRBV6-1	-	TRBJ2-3	CASRLNSGPATTQYF	TGTGCCAGCAGACTCAATAGCGGCCCGGCCACAACGCAGTATTTT
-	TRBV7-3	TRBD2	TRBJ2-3	CARATSGAGEDTQYF	TGTGCCCGGGCGACTAGCGGGGCGGGAGAAGATACGCAGTATTTT
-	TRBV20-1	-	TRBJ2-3	CSARDRVPRTDTQYF	TGCAGTGCTAGAGATCGGGTCCCGCGCACAGATACGCAGTATTTT
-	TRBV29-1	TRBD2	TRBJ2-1	CSVDGTSGGGNEQFF	TGCAGCGTTGATGGGACTAGCGGGGGAGGCAATGAGCAGTTCTTC
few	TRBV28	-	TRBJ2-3	CAGDTQYF	TGTGCCGGGGATACGCAGTATTTT
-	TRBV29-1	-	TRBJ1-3	CSVEGPNSPEGNTIYF	TGCAGCGTTGAGGGCCCAAACAGTCCCGAGGGAAACACCATATATTTT
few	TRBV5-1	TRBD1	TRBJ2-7	CASSSTGGTSSIHEQYF	TGCGCCAGCAGCTCGACAGGGGGAACTTCTAGCATCCACGAGCAGTACTTC
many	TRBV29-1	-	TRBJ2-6	CSVLAGTGANVLTF	TGCAGCGTTCTTGCCGGAACTGGGGCCAACGTCCTGACTTTC
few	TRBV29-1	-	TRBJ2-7	CSVEGQAGDEQYF	TGCAGCGTTGAAGGACAGGCAGGGGACGAGCAGTACTTC
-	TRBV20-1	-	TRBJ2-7	CSARSSGHSLYEQYF	TGCAGTGCTAGATCCTCGGGACATAGCCTGTACGAGCAGTACTTC
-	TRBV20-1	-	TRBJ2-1	CSATLAFLSTEQFF	TGCAGTGCTACCCTAGCGTTCCTCAGTACTGAGCAGTTCTTC
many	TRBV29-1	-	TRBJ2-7	CSVGETPYEQYF	TGCAGCGTTGGGGAGACCCCCTACGAGCAGTACTTC
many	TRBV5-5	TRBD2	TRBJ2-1	CASSQTSGEQFF	TGTGCCAGCAGCCAGACTAGCGGGGAGCAGTTCTTC
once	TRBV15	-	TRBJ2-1	CATSRDLPGPSAWQFF	TGTGCCACCAGCAGAGATCTACCGGGACCCAGTGCGTGGCAGTTCTTC
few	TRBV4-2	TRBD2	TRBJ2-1	CASSQQRGGPIGNYNEQFF	TGTGCCAGCAGCCAACAACGGGGGGGCCCAATTGGGAACTACAATGAGCAGTTCTTC
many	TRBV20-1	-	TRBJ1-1	CSARWWDTEAFF	TGCAGTGCTAGGTGGTGGGACACTGAAGCTTTCTTT